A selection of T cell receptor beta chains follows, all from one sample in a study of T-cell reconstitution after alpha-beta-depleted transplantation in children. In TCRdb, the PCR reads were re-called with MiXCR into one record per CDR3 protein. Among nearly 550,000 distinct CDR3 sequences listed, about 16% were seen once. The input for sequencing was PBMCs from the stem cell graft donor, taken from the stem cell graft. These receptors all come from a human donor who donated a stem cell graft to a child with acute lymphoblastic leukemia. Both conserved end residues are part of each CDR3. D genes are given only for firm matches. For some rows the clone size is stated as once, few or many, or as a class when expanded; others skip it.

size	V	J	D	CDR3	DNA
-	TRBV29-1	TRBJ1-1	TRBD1	CSVARQGGTEAFF	TGCAGCGTTGCTCGACAGGGCGGTACTGAAGCTTTCTTT
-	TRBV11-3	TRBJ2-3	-	CASSHLGEEGGTRARTDTQYF	TGTGCCAGCAGCCACCTAGGGGAGGAAGGCGGGACCCGGGCCCGCACAGATACGCAGTATTTT
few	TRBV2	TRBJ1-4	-	CASRRGTDVGGMEKLFF	TGTGCCAGCAGGAGAGGGACTGACGTCGGAGGGATGGAAAAACTGTTTTTT
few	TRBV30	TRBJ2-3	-	CAWSEDTYTQYF	TGTGCCTGGAGTGAGGACACCTATACGCAGTATTTT
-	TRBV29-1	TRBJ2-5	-	CSARRLETQYF	TGCAGCGCCCGACGTCTGGAGACCCAGTACTTC
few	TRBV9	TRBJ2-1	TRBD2	CASSVLAGVFGEQFF	TGTGCCAGCAGCGTACTAGCGGGAGTATTCGGTGAGCAGTTCTTC
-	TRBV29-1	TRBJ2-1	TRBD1	CSVANRGQSNEQFF	TGCAGCGTAGCAAACAGGGGGCAGTCGAATGAGCAGTTCTTC
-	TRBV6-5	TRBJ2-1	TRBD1	CASSYGQAKDEQFF	TGTGCCAGCAGTTACGGACAGGCGAAGGATGAGCAGTTCTTC
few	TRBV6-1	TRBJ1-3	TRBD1	CASTSEGALPWTIYF	TGTGCCAGCACCTCGGAGGGGGCGCTTCCTTGGACCATATATTTT
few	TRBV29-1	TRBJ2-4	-	CSATSGLAKNIQYF	TGCAGCGCAACCTCGGGGTTAGCCAAAAACATTCAGTACTTC
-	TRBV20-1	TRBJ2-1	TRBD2	CSAGGRSGRGSNEQFF	TGCAGTGCTGGAGGCCGTAGCGGGAGGGGGAGCAATGAGCAGTTCTTC
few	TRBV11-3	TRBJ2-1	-	CASSSSGYEQFF	TGTGCCAGCAGCTCCAGCGGGTATGAGCAGTTCTTC
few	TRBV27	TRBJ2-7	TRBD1	CASSLGQGISYEQYF	TGTGCCAGCAGTCTCGGACAGGGGATTAGCTACGAGCAGTACTTC